This entry lists 6 T cell receptor beta chains sequenced from one sample in a study of T cells after yellow fever vaccination. TCRdb recomputed calls from the 5' RACE reads with MiXCR, one row per CDR3 protein. The sample holds a few hundred thousand distinct CDR3 sequences, 8.7% seen once. Sample: PBMCs, taken on the day of the first yellow fever vaccination. These receptors came from a man younger than 35 who received the YFV17D yellow fever vaccine.

This clonotype showed up just a few times. V and J are TRBV5-1 and TRBJ2-5; 7 positions agree with TRBD2. J was trimmed by 0 bases and V by 4 bases; bases with no gene match: 12. Germline V gene data show CDR1 as SGHRS and CDR2 as YFSETQ. There are 17 residues in the CDR3. CDR3: CASSPGRLAEYQETQYF. The CDR3 DNA follows: TGCGCCAGCAGCCCGGGGCGACTAGCCGAGTACCAAGAGACCCAGTACTTC.

This clonotype turned up a few times. The chain combines TRBV4-3 with TRBJ1-1; tentatively, D is TRBD1 (6 bases). The CDR3 is 17 residues long. The V end lost 0 bases, the J end lost 3 bases, and 17 bases lay between the germline ends. From germline, CDR1 is LGHNA and CDR2 YSLEER. CDR3 residues: CASSQDPPDRPYTEAFF. CDR3 sequence (DNA): TGCGCCAGCAGCCAAGACCCCCCAGACAGGCCCTACACTGAAGCTTTCTTT.

This clonotype was detected only a few times. The chain couples TRBV5-1 to TRBJ2-7; 11 bases match TRBD2. Germline CDR1 SGHRS, CDR2 YFSETQ. The CDR3 length is 15 residues. After removal of 0 bases from V and 5 bases from J, the junction contained 4 bases not matched to a gene. Here the CDR3 reads CASSLGLAGINEQYV. The CDR3 DNA is TGCGCCAGCAGCTTGGGACTAGCGGGGATCAACGAGCAGTACGTC.

This clonotype has only a few counts. The chain links TRBV6-1 to TRBJ2-5; the D is unclear. V lost 9 bases, J lost 5 bases, and 16 bases lay in between. The CDR3 totals 13 residues. Looked up from germline, CDR1 is MNHNS and CDR2 is SASEGT. CDR3 DNA: TGTGCCAGTCTTAGACCCCCCGAGGAGACCCAGTACTTC. Encoded protein: CASLRPPEETQYF.

In its sample, this clonotype was seen a few times. The rearrangement links TRBV5-1 to TRBJ2-7; 8 bases line up with TRBD1. V gave up 4 bases and J gave up 3 bases; unmatched junction bases: 6. The germline gives CDR1 SGHRS, CDR2 YFSETQ. The CDR3 is made up of 14 amino acids. The CDR3 DNA is TGCGCCAGCAGCCCCGGACAGGGTGGCTACGAGCAGTACGTC. Its translation is CASSPGQGGYEQYV.

This clonotype came up a few times. The chain couples TRBV4-3 to TRBJ1-2; unclear D gene. Trimming removed 0 bases at V and 1 base at J, with 9 bases between. Germline V gene data show CDR1 as LGHNA and CDR2 as YSLEER. The CDR3 length is 15 residues. The CDR3 here is CASSQEAGLNYGYTF. The CDR3 DNA reads as TGCGCCAGCAGCCAAGAGGCGGGCCTTAACTATGGCTACACCTTC.